This TCR beta chain was identified in a study of shared clonotypes between healthy human individuals. The repertoire was sequenced with immunoSEQ multiplex PCR; TCRdb's copy has only in-frame clones and lacks some. The repertoire includes around 2.3 million clones, around 95% of them detected once, and around 0.13% sits in the top ten. The receptor's source is a man aged 18 to 29 in good health. Material for sequencing was naive CD4+ T cells sorted from blood. Regarding subset: CD45RA+ positively selected.

CDR3 amino acids: CASSVLTGDTEAFF. CDR3 DNA sequence: TGTGCCAGCAGTGTGTTGACAGGGGACACTGAAGCTTTCTTT. The J gene is TRBJ1-1, the V gene TRBV2, with 8 positions matching TRBD1. V gave up 4 bases and J gave up 3 bases; unmatched junction bases: 4. The CDR3 loop spans 14 amino acids. Germline V gene sequence: CDR1 SNHLY, CDR2 FYNNEI.